This TCR beta chain was identified during a study of cytomegalovirus exposure and HLA in healthy donors. From the roughly 110-subject validation cohort, which was separate from the roughly 680-subject first cohort, the donors were drawn. After removal of 2 bases from V and 9 bases from J, the junction contained 10 bases not matched to a gene. This CDR3 has 15 residues. CDR1 and CDR2 (germline): SNHLY, FYNNEI. The protocol was immunoSEQ multiplex PCR, while the TCRdb copy is restricted to in-frame clones and leaves out a portion. The sample holds 120,000 or so clones, approximately 86% seen once. The study, taken as a whole, reports: In a later analysis, first-cohort TCR clusters were found to tend to co-occur in the approximately 120 validation repertoires. TCR sequences were mostly rare, though some public TCRs occurred in many donors. Investigators reported about 160 TCR beta chains as tied to cytomegalovirus.

The table lists this clone with a few counts. The antigen is not known. Material: PBMCs. This rearrangement joins TRBV2 to TRBJ1-5; the match to TRBD1 covers 7 bases. This receptor was taken from a man aged 18 to 30 in good health and CMV-seropositive. CDR3 sequence reads: CASSETQGGGLPQHF. Written as DNA, the CDR3 is TGTGCCAGCAGTGAAACCCAGGGGGGCGGATTGCCCCAGCATTTT.